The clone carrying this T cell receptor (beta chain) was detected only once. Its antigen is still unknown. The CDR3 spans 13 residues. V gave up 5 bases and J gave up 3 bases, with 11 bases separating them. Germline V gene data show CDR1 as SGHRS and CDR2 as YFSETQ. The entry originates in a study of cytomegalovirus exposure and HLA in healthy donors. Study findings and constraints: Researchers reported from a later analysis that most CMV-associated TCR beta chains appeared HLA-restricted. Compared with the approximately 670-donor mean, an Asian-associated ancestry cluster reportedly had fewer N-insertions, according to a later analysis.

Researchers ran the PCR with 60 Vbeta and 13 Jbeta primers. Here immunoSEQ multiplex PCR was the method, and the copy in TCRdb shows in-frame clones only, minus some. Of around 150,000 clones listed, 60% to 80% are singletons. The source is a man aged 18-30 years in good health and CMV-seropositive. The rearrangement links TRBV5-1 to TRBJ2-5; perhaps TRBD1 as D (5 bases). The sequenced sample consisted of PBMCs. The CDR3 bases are TGCGCCAGCAGATCCCAGGGAAAAGAGACCCAGTACTTC. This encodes CASRSQGKETQYF.